These 24 T cell receptor beta chains originate from one sample sequenced in a study of T-cell memory formation after mild COVID-19. TCRdb re-analysed the 5' RACE reads in MiXCR, keeping a single row per CDR3 protein. The sample holds over 450,000 distinct CDR3 sequences, over 20% seen once. Sequencing was carried out using PBMCs or a T cell subset sorted from them (not recorded which). Every receptor here comes from an adult woman who had mild COVID-19 (a few samples of this study predate the infection). Cell type and time point are not known.

This clonotype was seen a few times. The genes are TRBV11-1 and TRBJ2-7, with D possibly TRBD2 on 5 matching bases. V gave up 5 bases and J gave up 4 bases, with 12 bases separating them. CDR3 size: 13 residues. Germline V gives CDR1 SGHAT, CDR2 FQDESV (reference sequence). CDR3 DNA: TGTGCCAGCAGCCTGTCACTAGAATACGAGCAGTACTTC. Translating gives CASSLSLEYEQYF.

A few counts support this clonotype. J is TRBJ2-7 and V is TRBV5-6; 9 bases line up with TRBD1. CDR3 size: 15 residues. The germline CDR1 and CDR2 sequences are SGHDT and YYEEEE. Unmatched junction bases numbered 10, after V lost 2 bases and J lost 7 bases. The CDR3 region has the DNA TGTGCCAGCAGCTTCGGGGACAGGGAGCTGAGGGAGCAGTACTTC. The encoded protein is CASSFGDRELREQYF.

Only a few counts were recorded for this clonotype. This chain connects TRBV30 to TRBJ2-1; 11 positions agree with TRBD2. The CDR3 runs 16 residues. Germline V gene lookup returns CDR1 GTSNPN and CDR2 SVGIG (reference sequence). V trimming: 1 base; J trimming: 3 bases; junction bases outside the gene matches: 5. CDR3 in DNA: TGTGCCTGGAGTGAACTAGCGGGGGCCATCTACAATGAGCAGTTCTTC. This encodes CAWSELAGAIYNEQFF.

This clonotype was seen a handful of times. The rearrangement uses TRBV29-1 and TRBJ2-7; D remains unclear. With 4 bases removed from V and 0 bases from J, the gap between germline ends came to 7 bases. CDR3 size: 12 residues. The germline gives CDR1 SQVTM, CDR2 ANQGSEA. The CDR3 protein is CSVVGNSYEQYF. CDR3 nucleotides: TGCAGCGTTGTAGGGAACTCCTACGAGCAGTACTTC.

There are a few counts of this clonotype. V and J are TRBV4-2 and TRBJ2-7; D gene ambiguous. The CDR3 runs to 15 residues. CDR1 is LGHNA, CDR2 YNFKEQ, per germline. Between the trimmed V and J ends, which lost 0 bases and 1 base, there was a span of 10 bases. The CDR3 nucleotides read TGTGCCAGCAGCCAAGATGGGCTAGGTTCCTACGAGCAGTACTTC. Its translation: CASSQDGLGSYEQYF.

V gene TRBV4-1 combines with J gene TRBJ2-3; D is uncertain. With 3 bases removed from V and 4 bases from J, the gap between germline ends came to 11 bases. This CDR3 comprises 14 residues. CDR1 and CDR2 from the germline V gene are MGHRA and YSYEKL. CDR3 sequence: CASSQDSRADTQYF. The CDR3, as DNA: TGCGCCAGCAGCCAGGATTCTAGAGCAGATACGCAGTATTTT.

The chain uses TRBV5-1 and TRBJ2-5; D is ambiguous. The CDR3 extends over 13 amino acids. The germline V gene has CDR1 SGHRS and CDR2 YFSETQ. V dropped 1 base and J dropped 3 bases, with 7 bases sitting between them. This CDR3 reads CASSLIEEETQYF. DNA for the CDR3: TGCGCCAGCAGCTTGATTGAAGAAGAGACCCAGTACTTC.

This rearrangement joins TRBV5-1 to TRBJ2-3; 10 nucleotides line up with TRBD2. J was trimmed by 2 bases and V by 0 bases; bases with no gene match: 9. Germline CDR1 SGHRS, CDR2 YFSETQ. This CDR3 is built from 18 residues. DNA for the CDR3: TGCGCCAGCAGCTTGGGTCTAGCGGGGGTATATTCCACAGATACGCAGTATTTT. Translated: CASSLGLAGVYSTDTQYF.

The chain has TRBV20-1 and TRBJ1-2; 7 positions match TRBD1. CDR3 length: 12 amino acids. Per germline, CDR1 DFQATT and CDR2 SNEGSKA (reference sequence). J was trimmed by 2 bases and V by 6 bases; bases with no gene match: 3. The CDR3 sequence: CSAVQGNYGYTF. CDR3 nucleotides: TGCAGTGCGGTACAGGGGAACTATGGCTACACCTTC.

The rearrangement uses TRBV5-4 and TRBJ2-1; D is ambiguous. This CDR3 has 14 residues. Germline V lookup: CDR1 SGHNT, CDR2 YYREEE (reference sequence). Between the trimmed V and J ends, which lost 0 bases and 10 bases, there was a span of 14 bases. In DNA form, the CDR3 reads TGTGCCAGCAGCTTGGCCCCAGGCCCTTCGGAGCAGTTCTTC. Translated: CASSLAPGPSEQFF. Using reference TRBV5-4 and TRBJ2-1 for the parts outside the CDR3, the full variable domain is ETGVTQSPTHLIKTRGQQVTLRCSSQSGHNTVSWYQQALGQGPQFIFQYYREEENGRGNFPPRFSGLQFPNYSSELNVNALELDDSALYLCASSLAPGPSEQFFGPGTRLTVL.

V is TRBV2 and J is TRBJ1-2; no definite D call. The CDR3 has 14 amino acids. Germline V gene sequence: CDR1 SNHLY, CDR2 FYNNEI. V was trimmed by 8 bases and J by 6 bases, leaving 19 bases between them. The CDR3 DNA follows: TGTGCCAGCTCCGGCCTGGAGGGCCGCAATGGCTACACCTTC. Amino acids: CASSGLEGRNGYTF.

This clonotype has a handful of counts. The V and J genes are TRBV7-2 and TRBJ2-7; D is unclear. Germline V lookup: CDR1 SGHTA, CDR2 FQGNSA. The CDR3 is made up of 15 amino acids. Trimming removed 4 bases at V and 0 bases at J, with 13 bases between. CDR3 loop: CASSSEPGLSYEQYF. As DNA, the CDR3 is TGTGCCAGCAGCTCTGAACCGGGCCTCTCCTACGAGCAGTACTTC.

The chain has TRBV21-1 and TRBJ2-1; TRBD1, as called in the table, went unchecked against the DNA. TRBV21-1 is a recognized pseudogene. The CDR3 covers 14 residues. In DNA, the CDR3 is TGTGCCAGTCGGGGGGCGGACTCCTACAATGAGCAGTTCTTC. Its protein product is CASRGADSYNEQFF.

The chain uses TRBV7-9 and TRBJ2-2; possible D gene TRBD1, 6 bases. The germline CDR1 and CDR2 sequences are SEHNR and FQNEAQ (reference sequence). Trimming stripped 5 bases from V and 0 bases from J, with 25 bases between. The CDR3 is made up of 20 amino acids. The CDR3: CASSPRYQQGLLANTGELFF. Here the CDR3 DNA reads TGTGCCAGCAGCCCTCGCTACCAACAGGGTCTATTAGCGAACACCGGGGAGCTGTTTTTT.

This clonotype was counted between two and nine times. The V call is TRBV5-4, the J call TRBJ2-6; D is possibly TRBD1 (5 bases). Germline CDR1 and CDR2: SGHNT and YYREEE (reference sequence). The CDR3 has 17 residues. V lost 3 bases and J 4 bases, leaving 17 bases between the germline ends. The CDR3 protein is CASSWKGAAYGANVLTF. The CDR3 DNA is TGTGCCAGCAGCTGGAAAGGGGCGGCGTACGGGGCCAACGTCCTGACTTTC.

J is TRBJ2-7 and V is TRBV7-2; the D call may be TRBD1 or TRBD2 (5 bases each). The length of the CDR3 is 14 residues. Germline CDR1 is SGHTA and CDR2 is FQGNSA. V was trimmed by 6 bases and J by 4 bases, leaving 16 bases between them. The CDR3 DNA reads as TGTGCCAGCAGACTCCCCGGGACGGAGTACGAGCAGTACTTC. Its translation is CASRLPGTEYEQYF.

This clonotype was counted between two and nine times. The gene calls are TRBV7-2 and TRBJ2-7, with 14 nucleotides matching TRBD2. V lost 5 bases and J lost 5; bases outside the gene matches: 8. Germline-derived CDR1 and CDR2 are SGHTA and FQGNSA. This CDR3 has 16 amino acids. The CDR3, as DNA: TGTGCCAGCAGCGTCGGACTAGCGGGAGGCTACCACGAGCAGTACTTC. Protein sequence: CASSVGLAGGYHEQYF.

V is TRBV12-3 or TRBV12-4 and J is TRBJ2-3; D call uncertain. The germline V and J ends were trimmed by 3 bases and 0 bases, with 16 bases remaining between them. The CDR3 sequence is 17 residues long. The DNA for the CDR3 is TGTGCCAGCAGTTTTATCACTTCCCCTATGAGCACAGATACGCAGTATTTT. It specifies CASSFITSPMSTDTQYF.

This rearrangement joins TRBV6-5 to TRBJ1-1; D might be TRBD1 (5 bases). V gave up 2 bases and J gave up 6 bases, with 13 bases separating them. This CDR3 contains 14 residues. Germline V lookup: CDR1 MNHEY, CDR2 SVGAGI. The CDR3 DNA follows: TGTGCCAGCAGTTACGGAGCAGGGTGGGCTGAAGCTTTCTTT. Translating gives CASSYGAGWAEAFF.

This clonotype was observed a handful of times. The rearrangement links TRBV11-2 to TRBJ2-1; unclear D gene. V lost 8 bases and J 2 bases, leaving 7 bases between the germline ends. Germline V gene sequence: CDR1 SGHAT, CDR2 FQNNGV. The CDR3 has 12 amino acids. CDR3 DNA: TGTGCCAGCTCGGTCACCTACAATGAGCAGTTCTTC. Its translation: CASSVTYNEQFF.

The V and J genes are TRBV4-3 and TRBJ2-1; D is perhaps TRBD2 (6 bases). The ends were cut back, 6 bases at V and 0 bases at J, with 12 bases in the middle. Germline lookup yields CDR1 LGHNA and CDR2 YSLEER. The CDR3 totals 15 residues. The CDR3 loop is CASSRGSSSYNEQFF. The CDR3 DNA reads as TGCGCCAGCAGTCGGGGGTCTAGCTCCTACAATGAGCAGTTCTTC.

The chain combines TRBV7-6 with TRBJ2-5; D is unresolved. V lost 3 bases to trimming and J lost 2 bases, with 16 bases between them. Germline V gene lookup returns CDR1 SGHVS and CDR2 FNYEAQ. CDR3 length: 16 residues. CDR3 amino acids: CASSLPDHRGQETQYF. As DNA, the CDR3 is TGTGCCAGCAGCTTGCCCGATCACCGTGGGCAAGAGACCCAGTACTTC.

The DNA of the CDR3 is TGTGCCAGCAGTCCCGGGACAGGGTTGATCGGGGAGCTGTTTTTT. It codes for CASSPGTGLIGELFF. The rearrangement joins TRBV5-5 to TRBJ2-2; TRBD1 agrees at 9 bases. Trimming removed 5 bases from V and 7 bases from J; junction bases left unmatched: 9. The germline gives CDR1 SGHKS, CDR2 YYEKEE (reference sequence). CDR3 size: 15 residues.

The genes are TRBV24-1 and TRBJ1-1; no clear D gene. Deletions cut 3 bases from V and 6 bases from J, with 10 bases between. Germline V CDR1 and CDR2: KGHDR, SFDVKD. The CDR3 runs to 13 residues. CDR3 loop: CATSDPHFPEAFF. The DNA of the CDR3 is TGTGCCACCAGTGATCCCCATTTCCCTGAAGCTTTCTTT.